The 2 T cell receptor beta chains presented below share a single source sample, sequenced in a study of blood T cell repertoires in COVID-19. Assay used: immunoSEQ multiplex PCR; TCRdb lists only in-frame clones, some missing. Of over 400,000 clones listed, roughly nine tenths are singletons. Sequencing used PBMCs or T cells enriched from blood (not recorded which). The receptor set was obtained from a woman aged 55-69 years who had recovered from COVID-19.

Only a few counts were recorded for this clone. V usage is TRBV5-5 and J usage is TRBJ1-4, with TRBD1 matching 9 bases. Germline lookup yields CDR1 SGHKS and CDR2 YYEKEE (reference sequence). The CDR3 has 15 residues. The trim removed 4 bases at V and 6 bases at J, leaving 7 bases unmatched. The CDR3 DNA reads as TGTGCCAGCAGCAACTACAGGGGGCGAGATGAAAAACTGTTTTTT. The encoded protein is CASSNYRGRDEKLFF.

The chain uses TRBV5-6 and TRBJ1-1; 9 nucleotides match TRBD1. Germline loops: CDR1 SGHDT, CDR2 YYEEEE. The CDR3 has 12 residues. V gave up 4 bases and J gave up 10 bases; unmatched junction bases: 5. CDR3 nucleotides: TGTGCCAGCAGCCTCCGGGACAGGGCAGCTTTCTTT. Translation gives CASSLRDRAAFF.